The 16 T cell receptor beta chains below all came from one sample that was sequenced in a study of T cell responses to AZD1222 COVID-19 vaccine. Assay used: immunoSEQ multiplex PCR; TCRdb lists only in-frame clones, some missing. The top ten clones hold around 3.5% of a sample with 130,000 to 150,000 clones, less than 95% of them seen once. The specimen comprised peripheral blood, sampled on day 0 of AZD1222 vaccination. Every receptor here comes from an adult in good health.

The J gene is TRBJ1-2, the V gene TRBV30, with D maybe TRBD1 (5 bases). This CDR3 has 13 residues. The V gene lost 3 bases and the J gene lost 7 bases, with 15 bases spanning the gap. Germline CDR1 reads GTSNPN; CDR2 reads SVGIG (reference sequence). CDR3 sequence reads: CAWSLGGSVGYTF. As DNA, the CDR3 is TGTGCCTGGAGCCTCGGGGGGTCGGTTGGCTACACCTTC.

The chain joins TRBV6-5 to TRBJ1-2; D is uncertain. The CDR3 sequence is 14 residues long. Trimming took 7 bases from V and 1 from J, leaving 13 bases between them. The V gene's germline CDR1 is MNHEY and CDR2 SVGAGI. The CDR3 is CASTLGSLNYGYTF. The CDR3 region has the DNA TGTGCCAGCACCCTGGGCAGCCTTAACTATGGCTACACCTTC.

CDR3 sequence (DNA): TGTGCCAGTAGTAATGGCTTGAGCAGGGGCGGCAATGAGCAGTTCTTC. Translation: CASSNGLSRGGNEQFF. The chain couples TRBV19 to TRBJ2-1; D possibly corresponds to TRBD1 (6 bases). V shed 4 bases and J shed 6 bases, with 19 bases lying between them. The V gene's germline CDR1 is LNHDA and CDR2 SQIVND (reference sequence). This CDR3 has 16 residues.

In DNA, the CDR3 is TGTGCCAGTAGTATTTACTCGAACACCGGGGAGCTGTTTTTT. It specifies CASSIYSNTGELFF. The chain joins TRBV19 to TRBJ2-2; D gene ambiguous. In germline, CDR1 is LNHDA, CDR2 SQIVND (reference sequence). This CDR3 has 14 amino acids. Between the trimmed V and J ends, which lost 3 bases and 0 bases, there was a span of 5 bases. Supplemented by reference TRBV19 and TRBJ2-2, the full variable domain reads DGGITQSPKYLFRKEGQNVTLSCEQNLNHDAMYWYRQDPGQGLRLIYYSQIVNDFQKGDIAEGYSVSREKKESFPLTVTSAQKNPTAFYLCASSIYSNTGELFFGEGSRLTVL.

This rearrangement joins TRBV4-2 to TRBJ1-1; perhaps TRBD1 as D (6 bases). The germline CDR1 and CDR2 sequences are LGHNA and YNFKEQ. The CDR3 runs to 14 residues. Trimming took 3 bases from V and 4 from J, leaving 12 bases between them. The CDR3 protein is CASSHARGVTEAFF. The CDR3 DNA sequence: TGTGCCAGCAGCCACGCCAGGGGCGTCACTGAAGCTTTCTTT.

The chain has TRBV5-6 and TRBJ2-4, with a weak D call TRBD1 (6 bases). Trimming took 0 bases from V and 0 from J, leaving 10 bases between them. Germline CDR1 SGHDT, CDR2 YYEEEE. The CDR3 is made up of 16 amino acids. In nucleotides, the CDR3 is TGTGCCAGCAGCTTGGGGGCAGGGGTAGCCAAAAACATTCAGTACTTC. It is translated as CASSLGAGVAKNIQYF.

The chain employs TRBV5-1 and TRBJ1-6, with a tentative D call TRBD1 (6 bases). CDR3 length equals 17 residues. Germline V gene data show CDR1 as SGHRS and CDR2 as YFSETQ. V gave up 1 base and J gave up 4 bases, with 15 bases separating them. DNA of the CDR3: TGCGCCAGCAGCTTGCTTCCGGTAGGGACATATAATTCACCCCTCCACTTT. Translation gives CASSLLPVGTYNSPLHF.

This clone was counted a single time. DNA for the CDR3: TGTGCCAGCAGCGGCGCCCGACAGGGGACGCGGGAGACCCAGTACTTC. This sequence encodes CASSGARQGTRETQYF. This chain links TRBV7-8 with TRBJ2-5; TRBD1 agrees at 8 bases. V was pared by 5 bases and J by 5 bases, with 13 bases of the junction left unmatched. This CDR3 region has 16 residues. Germline V lookup: CDR1 SGHVS, CDR2 FQNEAQ.

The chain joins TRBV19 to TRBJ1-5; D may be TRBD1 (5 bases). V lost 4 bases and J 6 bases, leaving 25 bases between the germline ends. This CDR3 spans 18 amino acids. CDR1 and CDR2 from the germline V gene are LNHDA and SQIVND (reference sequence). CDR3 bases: TGTGCCAGTAGTACCCGATTGCTAGCCGGGGACGCGGGTCAGCCCCAGCATTTT. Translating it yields CASSTRLLAGDAGQPQHF.

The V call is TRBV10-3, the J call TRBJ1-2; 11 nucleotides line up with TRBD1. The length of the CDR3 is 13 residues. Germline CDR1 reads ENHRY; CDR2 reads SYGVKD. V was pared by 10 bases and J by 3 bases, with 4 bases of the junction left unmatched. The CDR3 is CANWDRGYYGYTF. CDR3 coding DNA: TGTGCCAACTGGGACAGGGGGTACTATGGCTACACCTTC.

The CDR3 DNA is TGTGCCAGCAGCTCATTGGGGGTTCAGGACTATTCACCCCTCCACTTT. Translation: CASSSLGVQDYSPLHF. The genes are TRBV11-1 and TRBJ1-6; TRBD1 might be the D (5 bases). Germline V CDR1 and CDR2: SGHAT, FQDESV (reference sequence). The CDR3 contains 16 residues. V lost 4 bases and J lost 8, with 18 bases in between.

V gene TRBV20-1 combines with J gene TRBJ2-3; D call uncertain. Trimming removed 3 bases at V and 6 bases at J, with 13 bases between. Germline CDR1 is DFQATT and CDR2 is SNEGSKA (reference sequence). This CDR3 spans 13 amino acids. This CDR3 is CSASWLVSDTQYF. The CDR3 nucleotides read TGCAGTGCTAGTTGGCTAGTGTCGGATACGCAGTATTTT.

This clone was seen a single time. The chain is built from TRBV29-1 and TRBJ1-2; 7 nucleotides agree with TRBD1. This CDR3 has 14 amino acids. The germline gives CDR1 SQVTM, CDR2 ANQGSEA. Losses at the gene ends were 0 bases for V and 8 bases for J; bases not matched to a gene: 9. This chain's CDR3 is CSVEEQAGGFGYTF. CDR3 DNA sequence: TGCAGCGTTGAAGAACAGGCAGGGGGGTTCGGCTACACCTTC.

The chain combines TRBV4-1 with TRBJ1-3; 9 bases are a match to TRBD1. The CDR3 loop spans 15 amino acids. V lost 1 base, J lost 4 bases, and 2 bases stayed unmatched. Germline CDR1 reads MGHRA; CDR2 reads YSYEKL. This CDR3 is CASSQGQGGGNTIYF. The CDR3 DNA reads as TGCGCCAGCAGCCAAGGACAGGGGGGAGGAAACACCATATATTTT.

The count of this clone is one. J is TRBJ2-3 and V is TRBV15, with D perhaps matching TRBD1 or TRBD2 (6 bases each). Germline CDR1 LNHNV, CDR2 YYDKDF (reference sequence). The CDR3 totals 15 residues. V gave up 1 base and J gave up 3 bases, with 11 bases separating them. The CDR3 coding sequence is TGTGCCACCAGCAGAGGTAGGGGGAGGACAGATACGCAGTATTTT. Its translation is CATSRGRGRTDTQYF. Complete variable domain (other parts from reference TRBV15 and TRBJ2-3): DAMVIQNPRYQVTQFGKPVTLSCSQTLNHNVMYWYQQKSSQAPKLLFHYYDKDFNNEADTPDNFQSRRPNTSFCFLDIRSPGLGDTAMYLCATSRGRGRTDTQYFGPGTRLTVL.

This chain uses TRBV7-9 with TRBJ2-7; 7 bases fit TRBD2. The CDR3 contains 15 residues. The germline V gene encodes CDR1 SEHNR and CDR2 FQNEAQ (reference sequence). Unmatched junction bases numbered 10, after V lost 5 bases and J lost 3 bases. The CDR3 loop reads CASSPAPRGDYEQYF. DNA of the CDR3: TGTGCCAGCAGCCCGGCGCCCCGGGGGGACTACGAGCAGTACTTC.